Below, 10 T cell receptor beta chains from the same sample are listed, as sequenced in a study of cytomegalovirus exposure and HLA in healthy donors. Researchers ran the PCR with 60 Vbeta and 13 Jbeta primers. The repertoire was sequenced with immunoSEQ multiplex PCR; TCRdb's copy has only in-frame clones and lacks some. Among about 150,000 clones listed, approximately 74% were seen once. The sample taken for sequencing was PBMCs. The receptors derive from a man aged 18 to 35 in good health and CMV-seronegative.

For this clone: Other DNA sequences within the sample encode an identical CDR3. The chain recombines TRBV9 with TRBJ2-2; perhaps TRBD1 as D (5 bases). The CDR3 is made up of 13 amino acids. The germline gives CDR1 SGDLS, CDR2 YYNGEE. The V end lost 4 bases, the J end lost 6 bases, and 10 bases lay between the germline ends. In nucleotides, the CDR3 is TGTGCCAGCAGCTTCCAGGGTGCCGGGGAGCTGTTTTTT. Protein sequence: CASSFQGAGELFF.

The chain recombines TRBV28 with TRBJ2-3; 10 bases align to TRBD1. Losses at the gene ends were 8 bases for V and 4 bases for J; bases not matched to a gene: 3. This CDR3 is built from 13 residues. Germline-derived CDR1 and CDR2 are MDHEN and SYDVKM. CDR3 DNA: TGTGCCAGCGGACAGGGGGGCGCAGATACGCAGTATTTT. Its translation is CASGQGGADTQYF.

Regarding this clone: One junction end disagrees with the germline gene, perhaps due to a read error. This rearrangement joins TRBV18 to TRBJ2-6; 7 bases are a match to TRBD1. The CDR3 extends over 15 amino acids. Germline V gives CDR1 KGHSH, CDR2 LQKENI. CDR3 DNA sequence: TGTGCCAGCTCTGATGACAGGGCTGGGGCCAACGGCCTGACTTTC. This encodes CASSDDRAGANGLTF.

For this clone: An end of the junction does not agree with germline; a read error may underlie this. The gene calls are TRBV5-1 and TRBJ2-6; tentative D call: TRBD1 (6 bases). Germline lookup yields CDR1 SGHRS and CDR2 YFSETQ. This CDR3 comprises 11 residues. CDR3 nucleotide sequence: TGCGCCAGCAGGGGGGCCAACGGCCTGACTTTC. This gives the protein CASRGANGLTF.

The chain has TRBV6-1 and TRBJ1-3, with TRBD1 matching 8 bases. The CDR3 runs 15 residues. The germline V gene encodes CDR1 MNHNS and CDR2 SASEGT. V was clipped by 6 bases and J by 0 bases; unmatched bases: 4. The chain's CDR3 is CASRGQVSSGNTIYF. CDR3 nucleotide sequence: TGTGCCAGCAGGGGACAGGTTAGCTCTGGAAACACCATATATTTT.

V is TRBV2 and J is TRBJ2-7, with D unclear. The CDR3 contains 13 residues. CDR1 is SNHLY, CDR2 FYNNEI, per germline. Trimming removed 4 bases at V and 4 bases at J, with 11 bases between. CDR3 DNA: TGTGCCAGCAGTGCTTCTATCGGGTACGAGCAGTACTTC. Its protein is CASSASIGYEQYF.

The chain uses TRBV28 and TRBJ1-4; 9 nucleotides align to TRBD1. V shed 7 bases, J shed 7 bases, and the junction held 10 bases outside the gene matches. Germline values: CDR1 MDHEN, CDR2 SYDVKM. This CDR3 spans 15 amino acids. CDR3 sequence (DNA): TGTGCCAGCAACAGGGGGGGACAGGGTGGTGAAAAACTGTTTTTT. It is translated as CASNRGGQGGEKLFF.

The gene calls are TRBV7-8 and TRBJ2-7; 9 bases are shared with TRBD2. CDR3 length: 20 amino acids. J was trimmed by 0 bases and V by 5 bases; bases with no gene match: 20. The germline V gene has CDR1 SGHVS and CDR2 FQNEAQ. As DNA, the CDR3 is TGTGCCAGCAGCCGAGGGACCTGGAATAGCGGGGGCCTGAGCTCCTACGAGCAGTACGTC. Translated: CASSRGTWNSGGLSSYEQYV.

This clone has more than one count but fewer than ten. The chain carries TRBV4-3 and TRBJ1-1; perhaps TRBD1 as D (6 bases). V was shortened by 1 base and J by 1 base, with 10 bases between the two germline ends. Germline V gene lookup returns CDR1 LGHNA and CDR2 YSLEER. The length of the CDR3 is 15 residues. The CDR3: CASSQAGRGNTEAFF. In DNA, the CDR3 is TGCGCCAGCAGCCAAGCGGGCAGGGGGAACACTGAAGCTTTCTTT.

V gene TRBV10-1 combines with J gene TRBJ1-5, with D uncertain. V lost 3 bases and J 0 bases, leaving 9 bases between the germline ends. The CDR3 runs to 15 residues. Looked up from germline, CDR1 is WNHNN and CDR2 is SYGVQD (reference sequence). CDR3 loop: CASSDLRYSNQPQHF. The CDR3 coding sequence is TGCGCCAGCAGTGATCTGCGTTATAGCAATCAGCCCCAGCATTTT.